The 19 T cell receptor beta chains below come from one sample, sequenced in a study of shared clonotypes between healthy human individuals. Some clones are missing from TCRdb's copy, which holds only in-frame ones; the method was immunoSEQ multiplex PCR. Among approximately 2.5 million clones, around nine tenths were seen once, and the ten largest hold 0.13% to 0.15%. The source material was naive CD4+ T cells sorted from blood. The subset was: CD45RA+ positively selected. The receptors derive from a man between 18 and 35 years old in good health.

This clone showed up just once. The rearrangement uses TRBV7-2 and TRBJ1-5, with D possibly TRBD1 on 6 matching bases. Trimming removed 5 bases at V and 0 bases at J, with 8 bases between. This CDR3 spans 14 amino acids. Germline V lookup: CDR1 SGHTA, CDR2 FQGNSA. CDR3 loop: CASSAQGSNQPQHF. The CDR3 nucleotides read TGTGCCAGCAGCGCACAGGGTAGCAATCAGCCCCAGCATTTT. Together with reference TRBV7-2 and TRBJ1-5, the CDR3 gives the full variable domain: GAGVSQSPSNKVTEKGKDVELRCDPISGHTALYWYRQSLGQGLEFLIYFQGNSAPDKSGLPSDRFSAERTGGSVSTLTIQRTQQEDSAVYLCASSAQGSNQPQHFGDGTRLSIL.

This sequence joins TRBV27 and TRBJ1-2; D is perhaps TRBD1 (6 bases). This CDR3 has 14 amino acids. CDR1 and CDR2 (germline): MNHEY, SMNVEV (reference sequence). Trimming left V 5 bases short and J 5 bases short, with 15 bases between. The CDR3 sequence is CASSKQGLGYGYTF. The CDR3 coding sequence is TGTGCCAGCAGTAAACAGGGCCTCGGGTATGGCTACACCTTC.

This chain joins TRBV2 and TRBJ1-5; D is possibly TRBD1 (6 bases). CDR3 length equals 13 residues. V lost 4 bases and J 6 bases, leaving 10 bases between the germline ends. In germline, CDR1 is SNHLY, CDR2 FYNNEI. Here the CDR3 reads CASSVGGPQPQHF. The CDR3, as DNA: TGTGCCAGCAGTGTAGGGGGGCCTCAGCCCCAGCATTTT. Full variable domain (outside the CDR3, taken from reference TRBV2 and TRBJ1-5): EPEVTQTPSHQVTQMGQEVILRCVPISNHLYFYWYRQILGQKVEFLVSFYNNEISEKSEIFDDQFSVERPDGSNFTLKIRSTKLEDSAMYFCASSVGGPQPQHFGDGTRLSIL.

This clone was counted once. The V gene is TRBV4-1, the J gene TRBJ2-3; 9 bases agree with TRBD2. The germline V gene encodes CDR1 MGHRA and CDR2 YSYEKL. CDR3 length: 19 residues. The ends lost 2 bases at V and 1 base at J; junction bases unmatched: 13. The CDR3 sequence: CASSQPGGRADLGTDTQYF. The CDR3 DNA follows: TGCGCCAGCAGCCAACCCGGCGGGAGGGCCGATCTTGGCACAGATACGCAGTATTTT.

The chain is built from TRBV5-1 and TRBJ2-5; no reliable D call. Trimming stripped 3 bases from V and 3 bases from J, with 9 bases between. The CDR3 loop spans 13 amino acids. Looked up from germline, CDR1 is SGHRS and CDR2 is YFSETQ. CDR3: CASSSDLEETQYF. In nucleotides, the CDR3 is TGCGCCAGCAGCTCGGACCTCGAAGAGACCCAGTACTTC.

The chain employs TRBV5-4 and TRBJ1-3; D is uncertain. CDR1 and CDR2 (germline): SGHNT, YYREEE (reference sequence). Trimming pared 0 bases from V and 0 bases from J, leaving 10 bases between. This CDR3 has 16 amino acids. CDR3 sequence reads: CASSLGPVFSGNTIYF. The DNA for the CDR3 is TGTGCCAGCAGCTTGGGACCGGTTTTCTCTGGAAACACCATATATTTT.

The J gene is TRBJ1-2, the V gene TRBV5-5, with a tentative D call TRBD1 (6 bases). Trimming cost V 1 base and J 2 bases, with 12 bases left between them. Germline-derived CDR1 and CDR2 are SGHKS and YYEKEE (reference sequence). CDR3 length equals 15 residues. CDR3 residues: CASSLWDIPNYGYTF. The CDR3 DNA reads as TGTGCCAGCAGCTTGTGGGACATTCCCAACTATGGCTACACCTTC.

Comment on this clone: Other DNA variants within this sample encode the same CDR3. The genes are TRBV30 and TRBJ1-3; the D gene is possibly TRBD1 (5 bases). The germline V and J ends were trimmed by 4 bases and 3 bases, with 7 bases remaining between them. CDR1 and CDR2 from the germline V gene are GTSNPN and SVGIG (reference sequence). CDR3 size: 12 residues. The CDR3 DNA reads TGTGCCTGGACCGGGGGTGGAAACACCATATATTTT. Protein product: CAWTGGGNTIYF.

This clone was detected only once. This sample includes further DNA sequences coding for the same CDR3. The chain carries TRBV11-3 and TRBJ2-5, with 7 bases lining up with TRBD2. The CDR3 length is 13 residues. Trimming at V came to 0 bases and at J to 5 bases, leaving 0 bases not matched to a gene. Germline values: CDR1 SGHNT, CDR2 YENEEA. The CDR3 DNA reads TGTGCCAGCAGCTTAGAGGGGGGGGAGACCCAGTACTTC. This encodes CASSLEGGETQYF.

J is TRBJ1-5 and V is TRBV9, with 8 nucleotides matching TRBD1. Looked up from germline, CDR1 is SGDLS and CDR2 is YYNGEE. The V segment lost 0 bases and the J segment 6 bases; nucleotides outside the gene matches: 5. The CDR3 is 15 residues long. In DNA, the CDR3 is TGTGCCAGCAGCGTAGGGCAGGGGGCGCGTCAGCCCCAGCATTTT. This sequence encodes CASSVGQGARQPQHF.

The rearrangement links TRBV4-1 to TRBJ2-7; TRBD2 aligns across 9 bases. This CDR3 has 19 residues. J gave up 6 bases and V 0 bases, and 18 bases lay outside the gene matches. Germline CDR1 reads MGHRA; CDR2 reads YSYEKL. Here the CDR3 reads CASSQEVSGGVKSSGEQYF. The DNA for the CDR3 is TGCGCCAGCAGCCAAGAAGTTAGCGGGGGTGTTAAGTCCTCTGGCGAGCAGTACTTC.

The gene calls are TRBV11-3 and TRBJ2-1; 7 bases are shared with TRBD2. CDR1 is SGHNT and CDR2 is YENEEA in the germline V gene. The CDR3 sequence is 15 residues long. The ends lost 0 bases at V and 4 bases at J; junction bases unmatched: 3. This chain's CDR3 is CASSLEAGPYNEQFF. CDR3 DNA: TGTGCCAGCAGCTTAGAAGCGGGACCTTACAATGAGCAGTTCTTC.

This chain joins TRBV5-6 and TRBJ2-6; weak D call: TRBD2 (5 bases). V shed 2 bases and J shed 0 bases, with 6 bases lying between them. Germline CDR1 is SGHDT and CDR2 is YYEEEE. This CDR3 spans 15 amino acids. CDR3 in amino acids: CASSFLASGANVLTF. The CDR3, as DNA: TGTGCCAGCAGCTTTCTAGCCTCTGGGGCCAACGTCCTGACTTTC.

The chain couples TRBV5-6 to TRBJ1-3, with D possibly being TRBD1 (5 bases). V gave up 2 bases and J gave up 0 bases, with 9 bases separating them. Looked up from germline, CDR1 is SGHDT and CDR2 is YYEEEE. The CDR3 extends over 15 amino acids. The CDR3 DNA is TGTGCCAGCAGCTTCCCAGGGCCCTCTGGAAACACCATATATTTT. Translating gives CASSFPGPSGNTIYF. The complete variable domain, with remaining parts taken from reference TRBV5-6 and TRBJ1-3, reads DAGVTQSPTHLIKTRGQQVTLRCSPKSGHDTVSWYQQALGQGPQFIFQYYEEEERQRGNFPDRFSGHQFPNYSSELNVNALLLGDSALYLCASSFPGPSGNTIYFGEGSWLTVV.

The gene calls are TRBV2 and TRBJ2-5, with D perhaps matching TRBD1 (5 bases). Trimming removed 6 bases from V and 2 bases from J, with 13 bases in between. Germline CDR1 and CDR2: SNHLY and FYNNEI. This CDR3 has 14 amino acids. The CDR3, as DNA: TGTGCCAGCAGCGTCAACAGGATTCAAGAGACCCAGTACTTC. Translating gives CASSVNRIQETQYF.

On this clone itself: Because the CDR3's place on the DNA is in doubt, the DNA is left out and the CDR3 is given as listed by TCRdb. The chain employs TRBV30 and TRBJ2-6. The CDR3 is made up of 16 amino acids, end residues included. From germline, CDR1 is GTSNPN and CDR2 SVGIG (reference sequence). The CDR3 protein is CAWSVLRASGANVLTF.

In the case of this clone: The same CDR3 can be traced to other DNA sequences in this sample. CDR3 sequence: CASSAASGSTDTQYF. The CDR3 region has the DNA TGCGCCAGCAGCGCTGCTAGCGGTAGCACAGATACGCAGTATTTT. The V gene is TRBV5-1, the J gene TRBJ2-3, with 7 bases identical to TRBD2. The V segment lost 4 bases and the J segment 0 bases; nucleotides outside the gene matches: 5. The germline V gene encodes CDR1 SGHRS and CDR2 YFSETQ. CDR3 length equals 15 residues.

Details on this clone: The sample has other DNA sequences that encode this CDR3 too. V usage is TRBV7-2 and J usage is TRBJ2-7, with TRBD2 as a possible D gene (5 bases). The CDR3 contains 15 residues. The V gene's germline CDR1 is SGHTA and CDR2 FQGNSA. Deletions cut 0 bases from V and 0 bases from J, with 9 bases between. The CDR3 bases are TGTGCCAGCAGCTTAGCGGGAGCCAGCTCCTACGAGCAGTACTTC. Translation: CASSLAGASSYEQYF.

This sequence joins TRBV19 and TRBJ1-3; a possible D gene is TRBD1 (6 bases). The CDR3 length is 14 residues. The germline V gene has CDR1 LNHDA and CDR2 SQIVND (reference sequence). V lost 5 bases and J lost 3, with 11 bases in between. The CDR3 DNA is TGTGCCAGTAGTTCGGGGGCTCTTGGAAACACCATATATTTT. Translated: CASSSGALGNTIYF.